The entry that follows covers one T cell receptor beta chain sequence. This table comes from immunoSEQ multiplex PCR, and its TCRdb copy is limited to in-frame clones, with some not included. Counted here are about 220,000 clones, approximately 85% occurring once; the ten biggest clones make up 2% to 3%. The sample comes from a study of blood T cell repertoires in COVID-19. For the study at large: There were acute and convalescent COVID-19 samples, and they came from the United States, Italy and Spain.

Germline V lookup: CDR1 SGHTA, CDR2 FQGNSA. V was cut by 10 bases and J by 1 base, with 16 bases left in between. The CDR3 extends over 14 amino acids. This sequence joins TRBV7-2 and TRBJ1-1; D unclear. Sequences were obtained from peripheral blood. The origin of this receptor is a woman between 70 and 85 years old with COVID-19, enrolled during active disease. As DNA, the CDR3 is TGTGCCACCTCACAGCTGCAAGCGAACACTGAAGCTTTCTTT. It encodes CATSQLQANTEAFF.